The 25 T cell receptor beta chains reported below all come from one sample, sequenced in a study of cytomegalovirus exposure and HLA in healthy donors. Method: immunoSEQ multiplex PCR; TCRdb's copy keeps in-frame clones and lacks some. The sample contains approximately 49,000 clones, around 94% of which appear only once. Input material: PBMCs. The receptors derive from a man in his late teens or twenties in good health and CMV-seronegative.

The chain is built from TRBV27 and TRBJ2-3; 9 nucleotides match TRBD2. CDR1 is MNHEY and CDR2 is SMNVEV in the germline V gene (reference sequence). CDR3 length: 17 residues. V shed 6 bases, J shed 0 bases, and the junction held 10 bases outside the gene matches. The CDR3 protein is CASRSRLAETSTDTQYF. The DNA of the CDR3 is TGTGCCAGCAGGTCGCGACTAGCGGAGACTAGCACAGATACGCAGTATTTT.

The chain recombines TRBV7-2 with TRBJ2-7; D possibly corresponds to TRBD2 (5 bases). Trimming took 4 bases from V and 3 from J, leaving 16 bases between them. The CDR3 runs to 15 residues. CDR1 SGHTA and CDR2 FQGNSA come from the germline V gene. The CDR3 region has the DNA TGTGCCAGCAGCTCGCTCCGGGGATCCAACTACGAGCAGTACTTC. As protein: CASSSLRGSNYEQYF.

The rearrangement links TRBV10-3 to TRBJ2-7, with 7 bases matching TRBD1. CDR3 length: 14 residues. V was pared by 10 bases and J by 2 bases, with 11 bases of the junction left unmatched. Per germline, CDR1 ENHRY and CDR2 SYGVKD. The CDR3 bases are TGTGCCACCCGACAGGGCCCCCCAACCTACGAGCAGTACTTC. This sequence encodes CATRQGPPTYEQYF.

The gene calls are TRBV27 and TRBJ2-5; 9 nucleotides match TRBD1. The last part of the DNA fits TRBJ2-7 better; the J call may be wrong. The germline V gene encodes CDR1 MNHEY and CDR2 SMNVEV (reference sequence). There are 14 residues in the CDR3. The CDR3 region is CASRRGQGTYEQYF. The CDR3 bases are TGTGCCAGCCGTCGTGGACAGGGGACCTACGAGCAGTACTTC.

This clone was counted a single time. The chain links TRBV11-3 to TRBJ2-1; 11 nucleotides line up with TRBD2. Germline V gene lookup returns CDR1 SGHNT and CDR2 YENEEA. V lost 2 bases, J lost 4 bases, and 4 bases stayed unmatched. The CDR3 extends over 16 amino acids. The CDR3 DNA follows: TGTGCCAGCAGCTTAAGGACTAGCGGGTATTACAATGAGCAGTTCTTC. Translation: CASSLRTSGYYNEQFF.

This rearrangement joins TRBV10-2 to TRBJ1-1; D is ambiguous. In germline, CDR1 is WSHSY, CDR2 SAAADI. The germline V and J ends were trimmed by 6 bases and 0 bases, with 5 bases remaining between them. The CDR3 is 12 residues long. This chain's CDR3 is CASRQLNTEAFF. CDR3 DNA: TGCGCCAGCAGACAGTTGAACACTGAAGCTTTCTTT.

The rearrangement joins TRBV5-6 to TRBJ2-1; 12 bases are a match to TRBD1. The CDR3 consists of 15 residues. After removal of 4 bases from V and 6 bases from J, the junction contained 5 bases not matched to a gene. CDR1 is SGHDT and CDR2 is YYEEEE in the germline V gene. CDR3 sequence reads: CASSARDRGLNEQFF. The CDR3 DNA sequence: TGTGCCAGCAGCGCGAGGGACAGGGGGCTCAATGAGCAGTTCTTC. Combining the CDR3 with reference TRBV5-6 and TRBJ2-1 gives the whole variable domain DAGVTQSPTHLIKTRGQQVTLRCSPKSGHDTVSWYQQALGQGPQFIFQYYEEEERQRGNFPDRFSGHQFPNYSSELNVNALLLGDSALYLCASSARDRGLNEQFFGPGTRLTVL.

The chain has TRBV27 and TRBJ2-1; 10 bases are shared with TRBD2. Per germline, CDR1 MNHEY and CDR2 SMNVEV (reference sequence). The CDR3 has 14 residues. V lost 5 bases, J lost 10 bases, and 8 bases stayed unmatched. CDR3 in DNA: TGTGCCAGCAGTCCGACTCCGGGACTAGCGGAGCAGTTCTTC. Its translation is CASSPTPGLAEQFF.

V gene TRBV7-9 combines with J gene TRBJ1-3; D is perhaps TRBD1 (5 bases). Germline V gene lookup returns CDR1 SEHNR and CDR2 FQNEAQ (reference sequence). The CDR3 has 13 amino acids. V was shortened by 4 bases and J by 10 bases, with 14 bases between the two germline ends. CDR3 nucleotides: TGTGCCAGCAGCTCCCGAGGGGCGGGGACCATATATTTT. Its translation is CASSSRGAGTIYF. Complete variable domain (other parts from reference TRBV7-9 and TRBJ1-3): DTGVSQNPRHKITKRGQNVTFRCDPISEHNRLYWYRQTLGQGPEFLTYFQNEAQLEKSRLLSDRFSAERPKGSFSTLEIQRTEQGDSAMYLCASSSRGAGTIYFGEGSWLTVV.

The chain has TRBV4-1 and TRBJ2-2, with TRBD2 identical over 11 bases. Unmatched junction bases numbered 4, after V lost 4 bases and J lost 6 bases. From germline, CDR1 is MGHRA and CDR2 YSYEKL. The CDR3 length is 15 residues. CDR3 loop: CASSLRLAGSGELFF. DNA of the CDR3: TGCGCCAGCAGCCTTAGACTAGCGGGATCCGGGGAGCTGTTTTTT.

This sequence joins TRBV30 and TRBJ2-1; D perhaps matches TRBD2 (7 bases). Germline CDR1 reads GTSNPN; CDR2 reads SVGIG (reference sequence). This CDR3 comprises 17 residues. V lost 4 bases and J lost 4, with 23 bases in between. The CDR3 DNA follows: TGTGCCTGGACGGGGGCGACGGGAGGTCGAAAATACAATGAGCAGTTCTTC. Its protein product is CAWTGATGGRKYNEQFF. Filled out from reference TRBV30 and TRBJ2-1, the complete variable domain reads SQTIHQWPATLVQPVGSPLSLECTVEGTSNPNLYWYRQAAGRGLQLLFYSVGIGQISSEVPQNLSASRPQDRQFILSSKKLLLSDSGFYLCAWTGATGGRKYNEQFFGPGTRLTVL.

This chain links TRBV12-5 with TRBJ2-1, with 7 bases matching TRBD2. Germline trimming cut 1 base from V and 0 bases from J; bases unmatched to any gene: 3. Germline CDR1 LGHNT, CDR2 FRNRAP. The CDR3 runs 16 residues. The CDR3 loop reads CASGLGLAASYNEQFF. The CDR3 nucleotides are TGTGCTAGTGGTTTGGGGCTAGCGGCCTCCTACAATGAGCAGTTCTTC.

The rearrangement joins TRBV7-6 to TRBJ1-2; a weak D match, TRBD1 (6 bases). Germline assignment: CDR1 SGHVS and CDR2 FNYEAQ. CDR3 size: 16 residues. V was trimmed by 2 bases and J by 2 bases, leaving 15 bases between them. DNA of the CDR3: TGTGCCAGCAGCTTAACTAGAGACGGACAGAACTATGGCTACACCTTC. Protein sequence: CASSLTRDGQNYGYTF.

This CDR3 is CASSLAGGPSDTQYF. DNA of the CDR3: TGTGCCAGCAGTCTAGCGGGAGGGCCCTCAGATACGCAGTATTTT. The V and J genes are TRBV6-6 and TRBJ2-3; TRBD2 aligns across 12 bases. The CDR3 has 15 residues. Trimming took 5 bases from V and 4 from J; bases not matched to a gene: 4. Germline-derived CDR1 and CDR2 are MNHNY and SVGAGI (reference sequence).

The rearrangement links TRBV28 to TRBJ2-1, with D tentatively TRBD2 (6 bases). V shed 3 bases and J shed 1 base, with 10 bases lying between them. Germline V CDR1 and CDR2: MDHEN, SYDVKM. The CDR3 has 15 amino acids. The chain's CDR3 is CASSLDGGSYNEQFF. CDR3 nucleotides: TGTGCCAGCAGTTTGGACGGGGGATCCTACAATGAGCAGTTCTTC.

This chain uses TRBV30 with TRBJ2-1, with a weak D call TRBD2 (6 bases). This CDR3 region has 14 residues. Trimming removed 7 bases at V and 3 bases at J, with 16 bases between. The germline V gene encodes CDR1 GTSNPN and CDR2 SVGIG (reference sequence). In nucleotides, the CDR3 is TGTGCCTACTCTGGGCGGGATAACTACAATGAGCAGTTCTTC. Translation: CAYSGRDNYNEQFF.

The chain employs TRBV18 and TRBJ2-1, with a tentative D call TRBD2 (6 bases). Between the trimmed V and J ends, which lost 0 bases and 4 bases, there was a span of 13 bases. Germline-derived CDR1 and CDR2 are KGHSH and LQKENI. The CDR3 runs to 16 residues. The CDR3 region is CASSPPYGGKYNEQFF. DNA for the CDR3: TGTGCCAGCTCACCACCGTACGGCGGGAAATACAATGAGCAGTTCTTC.

This clone was found once. The chain employs TRBV7-9 and TRBJ2-2; a possible D gene is TRBD2 (6 bases). Germline assignment: CDR1 SEHNR and CDR2 FQNEAQ (reference sequence). The CDR3 runs 16 residues. V dropped 5 bases and J dropped 6 bases, with 19 bases sitting between them. In nucleotides, the CDR3 is TGTGCCAGCAGCCCCTCCCGAGGAGGAGGGCCCGGGGAGCTGTTTTTT. Residues: CASSPSRGGGPGELFF.

This chain uses TRBV9 with TRBJ2-1; 7 bases align to TRBD2. J lost 6 bases, V lost 0 bases, and 3 bases had no gene match. CDR3 size: 14 residues. CDR1 SGDLS and CDR2 YYNGEE come from the germline V gene. This CDR3 is CASSVGTRSNEQFF. The CDR3 DNA is TGTGCCAGCAGCGTAGGGACTAGGAGCAATGAGCAGTTCTTC.

The chain links TRBV5-6 to TRBJ2-3; 7 positions match TRBD2. Germline V gene sequence: CDR1 SGHDT, CDR2 YYEEEE. The CDR3 extends over 17 amino acids. The ends lost 3 bases at V and 0 bases at J; junction bases unmatched: 10. In DNA, the CDR3 is TGTGCCAGCAGCTCGTTCGTGAGGCGGGAGAGCACAGATACGCAGTATTTT. Its protein product is CASSSFVRRESTDTQYF.

The chain carries TRBV6-1 and TRBJ2-5, with TRBD2 matching 13 bases. Trimming took 4 bases from V and 7 from J; bases not matched to a gene: 6. Germline-derived CDR1 and CDR2 are MNHNS and SASEGT. This CDR3 spans 15 amino acids. The DNA of the CDR3 is TGTGCCAGCAGTGGGACTAGCGGGGGAGTGGGGACCCAGTACTTC. Its protein product is CASSGTSGGVGTQYF.

V gene TRBV18 combines with J gene TRBJ2-1, with TRBD2 matching 7 bases. The V gene's germline CDR1 is KGHSH and CDR2 LQKENI. This CDR3 has 13 amino acids. Trimming removed 2 bases from V and 7 bases from J; junction bases left unmatched: 2. The CDR3 loop reads CASSPGGGNEQFF. The CDR3, as DNA: TGTGCCAGCTCACCAGGGGGAGGGAATGAGCAGTTCTTC.

V and J are TRBV28 and TRBJ2-3, with TRBD2 as a possible D gene (5 bases). Germline CDR1 is MDHEN and CDR2 is SYDVKM. The V end was cut by 6 bases, the J end by 4 bases, with 11 bases between. This CDR3 spans 13 amino acids. CDR3 sequence reads: CASSSGSADTQYF. The CDR3 nucleotides are TGTGCCAGCAGCTCGGGATCTGCAGATACGCAGTATTTT.

This chain links TRBV6-6 with TRBJ2-7, with D possibly being TRBD1 (7 bases). The CDR3 consists of 12 residues. Germline V gene lookup returns CDR1 MNHNY and CDR2 SVGAGI (reference sequence). Trimming removed 4 bases at V and 7 bases at J, with 11 bases between. The CDR3: CASSSPGGEQYF. CDR3 DNA: TGTGCCAGCAGTTCCCCAGGGGGGGAGCAGTACTTC.

The chain employs TRBV27 and TRBJ2-2; D may be TRBD2 (6 bases). V lost 3 bases and J 4 bases, leaving 12 bases between the germline ends. The germline gives CDR1 MNHEY, CDR2 SMNVEV (reference sequence). The CDR3 spans 15 residues. CDR3 sequence: CASSFRVRGTGELFF. CDR3 in DNA: TGTGCCAGCAGTTTCAGGGTGCGGGGCACCGGGGAGCTGTTTTTT.